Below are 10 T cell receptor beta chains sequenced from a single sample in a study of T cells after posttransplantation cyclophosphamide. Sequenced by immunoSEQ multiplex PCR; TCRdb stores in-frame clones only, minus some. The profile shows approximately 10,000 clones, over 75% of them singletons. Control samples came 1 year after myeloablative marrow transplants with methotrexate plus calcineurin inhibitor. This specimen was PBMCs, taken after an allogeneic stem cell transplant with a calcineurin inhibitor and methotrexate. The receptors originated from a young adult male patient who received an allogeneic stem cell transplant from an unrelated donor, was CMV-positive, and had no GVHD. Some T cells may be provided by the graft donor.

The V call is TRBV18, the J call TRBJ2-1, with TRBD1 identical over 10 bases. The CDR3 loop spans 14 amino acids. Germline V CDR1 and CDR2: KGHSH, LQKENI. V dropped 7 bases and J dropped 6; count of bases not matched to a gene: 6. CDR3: CASYGTGVGNEQFF. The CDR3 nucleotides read TGTGCCAGCTACGGGACAGGGGTAGGCAATGAGCAGTTCTTC.

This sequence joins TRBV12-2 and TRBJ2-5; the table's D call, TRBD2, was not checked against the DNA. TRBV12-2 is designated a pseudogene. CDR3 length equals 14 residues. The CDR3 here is CASRHAGPQETQYF. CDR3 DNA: TGTGCAAGTCGCCATGCGGGCCCCCAAGAGACCCAGTACTTC.

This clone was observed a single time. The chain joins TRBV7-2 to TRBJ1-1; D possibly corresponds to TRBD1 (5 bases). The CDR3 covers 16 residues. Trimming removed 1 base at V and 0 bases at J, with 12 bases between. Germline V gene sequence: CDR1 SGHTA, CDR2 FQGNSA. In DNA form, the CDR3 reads TGTGCCAGCAGCTTAGAGACCTCCAGGGTGAACACTGAAGCTTTCTTT. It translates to CASSLETSRVNTEAFF.

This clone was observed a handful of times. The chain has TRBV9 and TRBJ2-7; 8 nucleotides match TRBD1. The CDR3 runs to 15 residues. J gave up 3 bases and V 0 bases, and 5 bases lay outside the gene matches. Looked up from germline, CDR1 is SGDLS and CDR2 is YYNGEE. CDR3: CASSVAAGGGYEQYF. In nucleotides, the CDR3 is TGTGCCAGCAGCGTAGCCGCAGGGGGCGGCTACGAGCAGTACTTC.

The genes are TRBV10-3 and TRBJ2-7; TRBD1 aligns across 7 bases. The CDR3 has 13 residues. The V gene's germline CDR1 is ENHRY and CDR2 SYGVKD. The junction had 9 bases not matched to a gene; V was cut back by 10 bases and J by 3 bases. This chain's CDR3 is CATGPGQLYEQYF. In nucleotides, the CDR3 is TGTGCCACCGGCCCGGGACAGCTCTACGAGCAGTACTTC.

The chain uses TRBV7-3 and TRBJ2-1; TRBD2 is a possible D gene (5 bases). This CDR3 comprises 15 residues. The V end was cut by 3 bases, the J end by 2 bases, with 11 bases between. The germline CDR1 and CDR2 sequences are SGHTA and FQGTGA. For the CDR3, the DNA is TGTGCCAGCAGCTTCCTGCCGGGAACCTACAATGAGCAGTTCTTC. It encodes CASSFLPGTYNEQFF.

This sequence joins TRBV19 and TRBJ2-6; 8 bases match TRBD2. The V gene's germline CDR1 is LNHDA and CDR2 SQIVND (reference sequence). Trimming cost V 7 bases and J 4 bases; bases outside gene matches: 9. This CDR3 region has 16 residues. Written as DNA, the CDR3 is TGTGCCAGTACCCGGGGGGGGCGGGCCGGGGCCAACGTCCTGACTTTC. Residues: CASTRGGRAGANVLTF.

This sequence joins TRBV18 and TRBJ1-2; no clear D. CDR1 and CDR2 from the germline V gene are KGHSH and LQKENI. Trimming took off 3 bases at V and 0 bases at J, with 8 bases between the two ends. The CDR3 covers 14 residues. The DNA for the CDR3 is TGTGCCAGCTCACCTGCTGGAGCTAACTATGGCTACACCTTC. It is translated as CASSPAGANYGYTF.

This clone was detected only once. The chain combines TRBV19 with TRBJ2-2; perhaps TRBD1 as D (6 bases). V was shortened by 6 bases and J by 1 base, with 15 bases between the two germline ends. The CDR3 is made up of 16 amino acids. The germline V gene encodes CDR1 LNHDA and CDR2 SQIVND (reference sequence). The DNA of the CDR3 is TGTGCCAGTAGCCACCCCCGGGACATGAACACCGGGGAGCTGTTTTTT. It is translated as CASSHPRDMNTGELFF.

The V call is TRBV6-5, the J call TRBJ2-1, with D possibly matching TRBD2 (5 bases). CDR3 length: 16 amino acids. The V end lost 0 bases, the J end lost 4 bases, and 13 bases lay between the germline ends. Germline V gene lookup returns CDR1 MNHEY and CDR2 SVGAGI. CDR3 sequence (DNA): TGTGCCAGCAGTTACTCGCCCGGAGGCGCATACAATGAGCAGTTCTTC. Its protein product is CASSYSPGGAYNEQFF.